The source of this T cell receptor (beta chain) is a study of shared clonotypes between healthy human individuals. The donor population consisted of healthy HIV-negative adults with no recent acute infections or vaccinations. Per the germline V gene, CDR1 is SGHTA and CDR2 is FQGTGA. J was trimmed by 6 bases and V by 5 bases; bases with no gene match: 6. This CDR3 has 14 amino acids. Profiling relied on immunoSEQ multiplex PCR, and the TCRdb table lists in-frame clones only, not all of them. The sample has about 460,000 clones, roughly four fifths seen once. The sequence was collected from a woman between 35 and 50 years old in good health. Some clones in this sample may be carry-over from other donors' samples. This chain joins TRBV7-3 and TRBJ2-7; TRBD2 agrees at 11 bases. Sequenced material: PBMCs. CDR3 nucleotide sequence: TGTGCCAGCAGCCCTACTAGCGGGAGTGCCGAGCAGTACTTC. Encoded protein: CASSPTSGSAEQYF.